Presented here are 9 T cell receptor beta chains from one specimen sequenced in a study of T cell changes during pregnancy in multiple sclerosis. TCRdb's copy holds only in-frame clones and misses some; the assay was immunoSEQ multiplex PCR. The profile covers 38,000 or so clones, with about 93% appearing a single time and 0.43% taken by the ten largest. The starting material was CD4+ T cells from peripheral blood mononuclear cells, obtained in the third trimester of pregnancy. Receptors were obtained from a female donor with multiple sclerosis, enrolled in a pregnancy study.

This clone came up once. J is TRBJ2-1 and V is TRBV10-3; 12 bases align to TRBD1. This CDR3 comprises 14 residues. Per the germline V gene, CDR1 is ENHRY and CDR2 is SYGVKD. The junction had 4 bases not matched to a gene; V was cut back by 7 bases and J by 6 bases. The CDR3 DNA sequence: TGTGCCATCACTGGGACAGGGGGCCTCAATGAGCAGTTCTTC. It encodes CAITGTGGLNEQFF.

The chain links TRBV10-3 to TRBJ2-1; 13 nucleotides align to TRBD2. CDR1 is ENHRY and CDR2 is SYGVKD in the germline V gene. With V trimmed by 6 bases and J by 8 bases, 7 bases remained unmatched. This CDR3 spans 15 amino acids. CDR3 coding DNA: TGTGCCATCAGCGCCAATGGACTAGCGGGAGATGAGCAGTTCTTC. Translated, it gives CAISANGLAGDEQFF.

The V and J genes are TRBV7-2 and TRBJ2-6; possible D gene TRBD1, 5 bases. Germline assignment: CDR1 SGHTA and CDR2 FQGNSA. CDR3 size: 15 residues. Trimming left V 4 bases short and J 3 bases short, with 10 bases between. This chain's CDR3 is CASSWAGIGANVLTF. CDR3 nucleotide sequence: TGTGCCAGCAGCTGGGCAGGGATTGGGGCCAACGTCCTGACTTTC.

The sample holds one count of this clone. This sequence joins TRBV18 and TRBJ1-1; D remains unclear. Per germline, CDR1 KGHSH and CDR2 LQKENI. Trimming took off 6 bases at V and 0 bases at J, with 11 bases between the two ends. The length of the CDR3 is 14 residues. CDR3 protein: CASSPSGMNTEAFF. For the CDR3, the DNA is TGTGCCAGCTCGCCTTCGGGGATGAACACTGAAGCTTTCTTT.

This chain joins TRBV11-2 and TRBJ2-7; D is perhaps TRBD1 (6 bases). The V end was cut by 5 bases, the J end by 3 bases, with 20 bases between. The germline CDR1 and CDR2 sequences are SGHAT and FQNNGV. The CDR3 has 16 amino acids. Written as DNA, the CDR3 is TGTGCCAGCAGCCTACTGAGGGGGAAGGTTGGCTACGAGCAGTACTTC. It yields the protein CASSLLRGKVGYEQYF.

This chain joins TRBV7-6 and TRBJ1-3, with TRBD1 as a possible D gene (5 bases). The CDR3 has 15 amino acids. Germline values: CDR1 SGHVS, CDR2 FNYEAQ. V lost 2 bases and J 0 bases, leaving 8 bases between the germline ends. The CDR3 is CASSLSRASGNTIYF. Here the CDR3 DNA reads TGTGCCAGCAGCTTATCCAGGGCCTCTGGAAACACCATATATTTT.

This chain uses TRBV28 with TRBJ1-1; D unclear. The CDR3 covers 15 residues. Trimming cost V 10 bases and J 1 base, with 19 bases left between them. Per germline, CDR1 MDHEN and CDR2 SYDVKM. The CDR3 reads CATTPHPLPNTEAFF. The CDR3 nucleotides are TGTGCCACTACCCCTCACCCCCTGCCGAACACTGAAGCTTTCTTT.

DNA of the CDR3: TGTGCCAGCAGTGAAGCGGGGACTAGCGGATCCCGAAGCTCCTACGAGCAGTACTTC. It translates to CASSEAGTSGSRSSYEQYF. The chain links TRBV6-1 to TRBJ2-7, with TRBD2 matching 11 bases. The CDR3 spans 19 residues. Germline V lookup: CDR1 MNHNS, CDR2 SASEGT. V lost 0 bases to trimming and J lost 0 bases; unmatched junction nucleotides: 10.

The rearrangement links TRBV30 to TRBJ2-3; the match to TRBD2 covers 10 bases. Trimming took 1 base from V and 4 from J; bases not matched to a gene: 5. CDR1 and CDR2 (germline): GTSNPN, SVGIG (reference sequence). The CDR3 totals 15 residues. The CDR3 coding sequence is TGTGCCTGGAGTGGTGCTAGCGGGGGCGCAGATACGCAGTATTTT. Its protein is CAWSGASGGADTQYF. Full variable domain (outside the CDR3, taken from reference TRBV30 and TRBJ2-3): SQTIHQWPATLVQPVGSPLSLECTVEGTSNPNLYWYRQAAGRGLQLLFYSVGIGQISSEVPQNLSASRPQDRQFILSSKKLLLSDSGFYLCAWSGASGGADTQYFGPGTRLTVL.